Listed here are 27 T cell receptor beta chains from one sample, sequenced in a study of CXCR3-negative and CXCR3-positive naive CD8 T cells. It was by 5' RACE with UMI labels that the TRB cDNA libraries were prepared. TCRdb derives one entry per CDR3 protein from the 5' RACE reads, leaving out DNA. Listed are 100,000 to 150,000 distinct CDR3 sequences; 0.45% to 0.55% falls within the top ten. The sample taken for sequencing was naive CXCR3- CD8+ T cells from blood. Subset noted: CD45RO-CCR7+CD27+CD95- naive CD8+ T cells lacking CXCR3 (TNR3-). The receptors here all came from a human donor in good health. Some clones in this sample may be carry-over from other donors' samples.

This chain joins TRBV20-1 and TRBJ2-1; TCRdb's D call, TRBD1, is unchecked because there is no DNA. CDR3 length equals 13 residues. CDR1 and CDR2 from the germline V gene are DFQATT and SNEGSKA (reference sequence). CDR3 loop: CSGGAIRGNEQFF.

The rearrangement uses TRBV20-1 and TRBJ2-1; TCRdb gives TRBD1 as the D gene, but with no DNA this cannot be confirmed. Germline values: CDR1 DFQATT, CDR2 SNEGSKA (reference sequence). This CDR3 contains 13 residues. The CDR3 sequence is CSAHPGGYNEQFF.

J is TRBJ2-7 and V is TRBV6-2 or TRBV6-3; there is no DNA to check the TCRdb D call of TRBD2. The germline gives CDR1 MNHEY, CDR2 SVGEGT. CDR3 length: 13 amino acids. CDR3 protein: CASSRGLGYEQYF.

The chain recombines TRBV4-1 with TRBJ1-2. The CDR3 totals 14 residues. Germline V gene lookup returns CDR1 MGHRA and CDR2 YSYEKL. The CDR3 loop is CASSQVTGNYGYTF.

V and J are TRBV2 and TRBJ2-3. Germline V lookup: CDR1 SNHLY, CDR2 FYNNEI. This CDR3 comprises 15 residues. Here the CDR3 reads CASSGLVSSTDTQYF. The entire variable domain, with the rest obtained from reference TRBV2 and TRBJ2-3, is as follows: EPEVTQTPSHQVTQMGQEVILRCVPISNHLYFYWYRQILGQKVEFLVSFYNNEISEKSEIFDDQFSVERPDGSNFTLKIRSTKLEDSAMYFCASSGLVSSTDTQYFGPGTRLTVL.

This chain joins TRBV6-6 and TRBJ1-2. CDR1 is MNHNY and CDR2 is SVGAGI in the germline V gene (reference sequence). The CDR3 runs 15 residues. The chain's CDR3 is CASSQTGTAIKGYTF.

This chain links TRBV7-9 with TRBJ2-5; TCRdb indicates TRBD1, and absent DNA this call remains unverified. Germline-derived CDR1 and CDR2 are SEHNR and FQNEAQ (reference sequence). The CDR3 is 12 amino acids. CDR3 region: CASDRVGETQYF. The full variable domain, rest sourced from reference TRBV7-9 and TRBJ2-5, is DTGVSQNPRHKITKRGQNVTFRCDPISEHNRLYWYRQTLGQGPEFLTYFQNEAQLEKSRLLSDRFSAERPKGSFSTLEIQRTEQGDSAMYLCASDRVGETQYFGPGTRLLVL.

The V gene is TRBV5-5, the J gene TRBJ2-1; the TCRdb call, TRBD2, lacks DNA for checking. Germline CDR1 SGHKS, CDR2 YYEKEE (reference sequence). The CDR3 totals 14 residues. The CDR3 here is CASSLELVGNEQFF.

This chain uses TRBV2 with TRBJ2-7; TCRdb's D call, TRBD1, is unchecked because there is no DNA. Per germline, CDR1 SNHLY and CDR2 FYNNEI. The CDR3 covers 15 residues. The CDR3 region is CASSEAPGPSYEQYF.

The chain couples TRBV4-1 to TRBJ1-4; TCRdb's D call, TRBD1, is unchecked because there is no DNA. The CDR3 length is 16 residues. Germline CDR1 is MGHRA and CDR2 is YSYEKL. The CDR3 here is CASSQDKGTGGEKLFF.

This chain joins TRBV20-1 and TRBJ2-7; TCRdb names TRBD2, which stays unverified in the absence of DNA. This CDR3 is built from 14 residues. CDR1 is DFQATT and CDR2 is SNEGSKA in the germline V gene (reference sequence). CDR3 in amino acids: CSGGGRAPHYEQYF.

This chain uses TRBV28 with TRBJ2-3; as DNA is missing, the TRBD2 call by TCRdb cannot be tested. This CDR3 spans 17 amino acids. Germline V gene lookup returns CDR1 MDHEN and CDR2 SYDVKM. CDR3 region: CASSLGYGGGHPDTQYF. Full variable domain (rest looked up from reference TRBV28 and TRBJ2-3): DVKVTQSSRYLVKRTGEKVFLECVQDMDHENMFWYRQDPGLGLRLIYFSYDVKMKEKGDIPEGYSVSREKKERFSLILESASTNQTSMYLCASSLGYGGGHPDTQYFGPGTRLTVL.

The chain carries TRBV6-5 and TRBJ2-4; the TRBD1 assignment by TCRdb is unverifiable without DNA. This CDR3 is 16 amino acids long. Per germline, CDR1 MNHEY and CDR2 SVGAGI. The CDR3 sequence: CASSYRTGGVEDIQYF.

V and J are TRBV24-1 and TRBJ2-5; the TCRdb call, TRBD2, lacks DNA for checking. Per germline, CDR1 KGHDR and CDR2 SFDVKD. The CDR3 is 14 residues long. The CDR3 region is CATRILAGGETQYF.

CDR3 sequence reads: CSARNDRLRTDTQYF. The V and J genes are TRBV20-1 and TRBJ2-3; the D call from TCRdb, TRBD1, cannot be confirmed without DNA. Germline loops: CDR1 DFQATT, CDR2 SNEGSKA (reference sequence). The CDR3 spans 15 residues.

V usage is TRBV5-6 and J usage is TRBJ2-7; checking the TCRdb D call of TRBD1 is not possible without DNA. CDR1 and CDR2 (germline): SGHDT, YYEEEE. This CDR3 comprises 16 residues. The CDR3 spells CASSSGTGNGAYEQYF.

This rearrangement joins TRBV7-6 to TRBJ2-3; TCRdb names TRBD2, which stays unverified in the absence of DNA. The length of the CDR3 is 17 residues. CDR1 is SGHVS, CDR2 FNYEAQ, per germline. The CDR3 here is CASSLAGSGGAPDTQYF.

The chain combines TRBV6-2 or TRBV6-3 with TRBJ2-7; without DNA, the TCRdb call of TRBD2 cannot be checked. Germline V lookup: CDR1 MNHEY, CDR2 SVGEGT. The CDR3 runs to 13 residues. The CDR3 region is CASCGGSSYEQYF.

The chain employs TRBV5-5 and TRBJ2-7; without DNA, the TCRdb call of TRBD1 cannot be checked. Germline V CDR1 and CDR2: SGHKS, YYEKEE (reference sequence). This CDR3 has 15 residues. The CDR3 sequence is CASSVVDRGIYEQYF.

The genes are TRBV28 and TRBJ2-1; lacking DNA, the TRBD1 call made by TCRdb goes unchecked. Looked up from germline, CDR1 is MDHEN and CDR2 is SYDVKM. This CDR3 is 15 amino acids long. Here the CDR3 reads CASRPDTKHYNEQFF.

The rearrangement uses TRBV27 and TRBJ2-4. This CDR3 region has 15 residues. CDR1 and CDR2 from the germline V gene are MNHEY and SMNVEV (reference sequence). CDR3 protein: CASGVKGFRKNIQYF.

This sequence joins TRBV25-1 and TRBJ2-7; as DNA is missing, the TRBD2 call by TCRdb cannot be tested. The CDR3 length is 12 residues. Germline CDR1 and CDR2: MGHDK and SYGVNS. CDR3 sequence: CASSVAGYEQYF.

The CDR3 is CATSGQGNEKLFF. The chain carries TRBV15 and TRBJ1-4; TCRdb indicates TRBD1, and absent DNA this call remains unverified. The germline CDR1 and CDR2 sequences are LNHNV and YYDKDF (reference sequence). This CDR3 comprises 13 residues.

V and J are TRBV12-3 or TRBV12-4 and TRBJ2-7; TCRdb's D call, TRBD1, is unchecked because there is no DNA. The CDR3 loop spans 16 amino acids. The CDR3: CASSLGTGGAFHEQYF.

This chain links TRBV4-3 with TRBJ2-3; TCRdb returns TRBD1, unconfirmable since there is no DNA. This CDR3 has 18 amino acids. Germline V lookup: CDR1 LGHNA, CDR2 YSLEER. CDR3 sequence reads: CASSQDVGEITFTDTQYF.

This sequence joins TRBV9 and TRBJ2-7. From germline, CDR1 is SGDLS and CDR2 YYNGEE. There are 14 residues in the CDR3. The CDR3 sequence is CASSETGGSYEQYF.

The chain recombines TRBV29-1 with TRBJ2-3; no DNA is available, so the TRBD2 call from TCRdb remains unchecked. CDR1 and CDR2 (germline): SQVTM, ANQGSEA. The CDR3 has 16 amino acids. The CDR3 region is CSVEVRAGDDTDTQYF.